The rows below give T cell receptor beta chains drawn from one sample of a study of cytomegalovirus exposure and HLA in healthy donors. Sequencing was performed with immunoSEQ multiplex PCR; in TCRdb, only in-frame clones are kept and a portion is missing. The table lists around 99,000 clones, around four fifths of them singletons. The sample consisted of PBMCs. The receptors were gathered from a man between 50 and 59 years old in good health and CMV-seropositive. Both conserved end residues are part of each CDR3. The D gene is left open where the match is weak. Clone size is stated in some rows and not others, as once, few, many or a class when expanded.

TRBV15,.,.,TRBJ1-1,TGTGCCACCAGCAGAGATCAATATGGCGGGACGGCTTTCTTT,CATSRDQYGGTAFF
TRBV15,.,.,TRBJ1-5,TGTGCCACCAGCAGCCGAGGTGGCCTCTGGGGCAATCAGCCCCAGCATTTT,CATSSRGGLWGNQPQHF
TRBV5-1,.,TRBD1,TRBJ1-2,TGCGCCAGCAGCGCATTAACAGGGGGCGGCTATGGCTACACCTTC,CASSALTGGGYGYTF
TRBV15,.,TRBD1,TRBJ2-7,TGTGCCACCAGCAGAGATAGACAGGGTTACGAGCAGTACTTC,CATSRDRQGYEQYF
TRBV5-6,.,.,TRBJ1-1,TGTGCCAGCAGCGGGGGGGGGTGCGAAGCTTTCTTT,CASSGGGCEAFF
TRBV5-1,.,.,TRBJ1-2,TGCGCCAGCAGTCCGGGATCTAACTATGGCTACACCTTC,CASSPGSNYGYTF
TRBV6-5,.,.,TRBJ1-2,TGTGCCAGCAGTCGGTTACAGGGCAATGGCTACACCTTC,CASSRLQGNGYTF
TRBV5-4,.,TRBD1,TRBJ2-5,TGTGCCAGCAGCTTGGGGCAGGGGGCAGAGACCCAGTACTTC,CASSLGQGAETQYF
TRBV5-1,.,.,TRBJ2-3,TGCGCCAGCAGCTTGGTTTTGCTACCCGGCACAGATACGCAGTATTTT,CASSLVLLPGTDTQYF
TRBV27,.,TRBD1,TRBJ1-2,TGTGCCAGCAGTGCCCAAGGGACAGCCTATGGCTACACCTTC,CASSAQGTAYGYTF
TRBV5-5,.,.,TRBJ1-3,TGTGCCAGCAGCCCTACCCCACAGGGAGGAAACACCATATATTTT,CASSPTPQGGNTIYF
TRBV11-3,.,TRBD1,TRBJ2-1,TGTGCCAGCAGACATCGGGACAGGGGACCTTTTTACAATGAGCAGTTCTTC,CASRHRDRGPFYNEQFF
TRBV5-1,.,.,TRBJ1-2,TGCGCCAGCAGCTTGGGGCAGGACATTTCTAACTATGGCTACACCTTC,CASSLGQDISNYGYTF
TRBV5-4,.,TRBD1,TRBJ1-2,TGTGCCAGCAGCACGGGACAGGGGAGCTATGGCTACCCCTTC,CASSTGQGSYGYPF
TRBV30,.,TRBD1,TRBJ1-6,TGTGCCTGGAGTAGGGACAGGGGAAACAATTCACCCCTCAACTTT,CAWSRDRGNNSPLNF
TRBV5-1,.,TRBD1,TRBJ2-1,TGCGCCAGCAGCCTGGTGACAGGGTCTAACTACAATGAGCAGTTCTTC,CASSLVTGSNYNEQFF
TRBV10-3,.,TRBD1,TRBJ1-3,TGTGCCACTGGACAGGGATTTTCTGGAAACACCATATATTTT,CATGQGFSGNTIYF
TRBV11-2,.,.,TRBJ1-2,TGTGCCAGCAGCTTAGAGCACAGCTCTAACTATGGCTACACCTTC,CASSLEHSSNYGYTF
TRBV30,.,TRBD2,TRBJ2-3,TGTGCCTGGGTACCTAGCGGGGGGAATCGTGGTACGCAGTATTTT,CAWVPSGGNRGTQYF
TRBV6-4,.,TRBD2,TRBJ2-7,TGTGCCAGCAGTACAAAAGGGCTTGGCGGGGGCGAGCAGTACTTC,CASSTKGLGGGEQYF
TRBV28,.,.,TRBJ2-1,TGTGCCAGCAGTCCTGGGGGGGCGACCAATGAGCAGTTCTTC,CASSPGGATNEQFF
TRBV9,.,TRBD1,TRBJ2-1,TGTGCCAGCAGCCCAAGGGGGCACTCCTACAATGAGCAGTTCTTC,CASSPRGHSYNEQFF
TRBV2,.,.,TRBJ1-5,TGTGCCAGCAGTGTGGGTGGGGGGGGTCAGCCCCAGAATTTT,CASSVGGGGQPQNF
TRBV29-1,.,.,TRBJ2-3,TGCAGCTCCGGAGGACAGCCCGCAGATACGCAGTATTTT,CSSGGQPADTQYF
TRBV6-6,.,TRBD1,TRBJ1-2,TGTGCCAGCAGTGAGGGACAGGCGAACTATGGCTACACCTTC,CASSEGQANYGYTF
TRBV4-3,.,.,TRBJ2-7,TGCGCCAGCAGCCATTTGGGTGGGAGCGAGCAGTACTTC,CASSHLGGSEQYF
TRBV6-1,.,TRBD1,TRBJ1-2,TGTGCCAGCAGTGTCGGACAGGGGAGCTATGGCTACACCTTC,CASSVGQGSYGYTF
TRBV10-3,.,.,TRBJ1-1,TGTGCCATCAGGGAGGGCCAGAAAGAAACTGAAGCTTTCTTT,CAIREGQKETEAFF
TRBV19,.,.,TRBJ2-2,TGTGCCAGTAAACAGGGACGAGCGTTGAACACCGGGGAGCTGTTTTTT,CASKQGRALNTGELFF
TRBV5-6,.,.,TRBJ1-5,TGTGCCAGCAGCTTCGAAGGGGGAGATCAGCCCCAGCATTTT,CASSFEGGDQPQHF
TRBV5-1,.,TRBD1,TRBJ1-1,TGCGCCAGCAGCCCCCAGGGCCAGGGGGCGAACACTGAAGCTTTCTTT,CASSPQGQGANTEAFF
TRBV28,few,.,TRBJ1-5,TGTGCCAGCCTTAGGTCCGCAGGGGTGGGTCAGCCCCAGCATTTT,CASLRSAGVGQPQHF
TRBV5-8,.,.,TRBJ1-1,TGTGCCAGCAGCCTGGACAGAGCTTATGAAGCTTTCTTT,CASSLDRAYEAFF
TRBV28,.,TRBD2,TRBJ2-3,TGTGCCAGCAGCGAGAACAGCGGGGCAATCACAGATACGCAGTATTTT,CASSENSGAITDTQYF
TRBV4-3,once,.,TRBJ1-6,TGCGCCAGCAGCCAAGGGGGGGGCAGAGCTAATTCACCCCTCAACTTT,CASSQGGGRANSPLNF
TRBV30,.,.,TRBJ1-3,TGTGCCTCCCAGGCGGGGACTGGAAACACCATATATTTT,CASQAGTGNTIYF
TRBV4-3,once,TRBD1,TRBJ2-2,TGCGCCAGCAGCCAAGAACTGACAGGGGGCCCCGGGGAGCTGTTTTTT,CASSQELTGGPGELFF
TRBV21-1,.,.,TRBJ2-5,TGTGCCAGCAGCAACCTGATAGACAGGGGGCAAGAGACCCAGTACTTC,CASSNLIDRGQETQYF